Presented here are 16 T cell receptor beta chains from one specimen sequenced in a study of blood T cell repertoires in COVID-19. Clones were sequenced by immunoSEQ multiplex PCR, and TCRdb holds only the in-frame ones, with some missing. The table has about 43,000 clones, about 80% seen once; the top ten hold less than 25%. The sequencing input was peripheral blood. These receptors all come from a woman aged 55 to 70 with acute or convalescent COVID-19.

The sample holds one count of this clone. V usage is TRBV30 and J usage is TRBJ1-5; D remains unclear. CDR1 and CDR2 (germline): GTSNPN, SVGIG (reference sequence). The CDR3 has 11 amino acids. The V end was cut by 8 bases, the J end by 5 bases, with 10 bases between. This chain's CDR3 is CAGQSHQPQHF. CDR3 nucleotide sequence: TGTGCCGGCCAATCTCATCAGCCCCAGCATTTT.

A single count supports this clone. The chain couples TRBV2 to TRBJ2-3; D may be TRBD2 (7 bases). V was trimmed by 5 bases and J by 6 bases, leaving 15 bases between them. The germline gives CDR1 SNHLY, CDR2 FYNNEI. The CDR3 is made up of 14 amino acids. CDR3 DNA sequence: TGTGCCAGCAGTAACGGGGGGCTTTCGGATACGCAGTATTTT. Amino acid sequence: CASSNGGLSDTQYF.

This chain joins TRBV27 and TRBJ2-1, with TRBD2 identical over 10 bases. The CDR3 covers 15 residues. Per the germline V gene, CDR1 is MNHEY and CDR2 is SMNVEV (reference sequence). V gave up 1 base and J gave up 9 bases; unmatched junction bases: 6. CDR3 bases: TGTGCCAGCAGTTTATTAAGCCTAGCGGGGGCTGAGCAGTTCTTC. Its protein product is CASSLLSLAGAEQFF.

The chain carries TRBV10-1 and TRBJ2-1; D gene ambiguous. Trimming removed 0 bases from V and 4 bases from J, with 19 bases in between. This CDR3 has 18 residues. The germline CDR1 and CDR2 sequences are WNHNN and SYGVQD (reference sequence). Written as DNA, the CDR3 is TGCGCCAGCAGTGAGTCGACCGGGTCTCTACCATTATACAATGAGCAGTTCTTC. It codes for CASSESTGSLPLYNEQFF.

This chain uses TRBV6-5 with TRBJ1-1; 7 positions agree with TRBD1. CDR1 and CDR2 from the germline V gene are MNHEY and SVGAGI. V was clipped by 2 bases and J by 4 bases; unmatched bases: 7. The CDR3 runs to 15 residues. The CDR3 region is CASSYGRGRSTEAFF. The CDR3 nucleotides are TGTGCCAGCAGTTACGGTAGGGGGCGCAGCACTGAAGCTTTCTTT.

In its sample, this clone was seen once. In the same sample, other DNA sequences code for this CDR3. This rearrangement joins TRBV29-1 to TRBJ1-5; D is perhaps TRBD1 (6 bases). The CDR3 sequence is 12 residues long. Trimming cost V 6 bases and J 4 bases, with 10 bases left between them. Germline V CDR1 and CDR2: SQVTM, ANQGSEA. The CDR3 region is CSVGGQNQPQHF. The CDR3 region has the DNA TGCAGCGTAGGCGGACAGAATCAGCCCCAGCATTTT.

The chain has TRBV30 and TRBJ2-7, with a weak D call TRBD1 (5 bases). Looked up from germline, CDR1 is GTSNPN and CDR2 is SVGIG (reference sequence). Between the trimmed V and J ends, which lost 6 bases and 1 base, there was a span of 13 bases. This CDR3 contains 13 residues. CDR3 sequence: CACPRETSYEQYF. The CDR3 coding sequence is TGTGCCTGCCCCAGGGAAACGTCCTACGAGCAGTACTTC.

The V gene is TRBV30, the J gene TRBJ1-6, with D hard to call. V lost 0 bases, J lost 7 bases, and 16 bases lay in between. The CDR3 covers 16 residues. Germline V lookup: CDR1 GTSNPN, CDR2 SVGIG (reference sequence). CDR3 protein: CAWSVHRGPLNSPLHF. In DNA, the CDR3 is TGTGCCTGGAGTGTCCATCGAGGCCCATTAAATTCACCCCTCCACTTT.

As DNA, the CDR3 is TGTGCCAGCAGCTTAGTTAGCGGGAGCAATGAGCAGTTCTTC. Amino acid sequence: CASSLVSGSNEQFF. This rearrangement joins TRBV7-8 to TRBJ2-1, with TRBD2 matching over 9 bases. There are 14 residues in the CDR3. Germline V gene data show CDR1 as SGHVS and CDR2 as FQNEAQ. With V trimmed by 1 base and J by 6 bases, 1 base remained unmatched.

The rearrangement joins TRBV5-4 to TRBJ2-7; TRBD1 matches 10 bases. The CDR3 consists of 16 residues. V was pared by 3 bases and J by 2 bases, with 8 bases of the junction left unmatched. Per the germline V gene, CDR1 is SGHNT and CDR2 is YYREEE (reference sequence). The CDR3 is CASSSPRQGATYEQYF. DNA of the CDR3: TGTGCCAGCAGCTCACCGCGACAGGGGGCCACCTACGAGCAGTACTTC.

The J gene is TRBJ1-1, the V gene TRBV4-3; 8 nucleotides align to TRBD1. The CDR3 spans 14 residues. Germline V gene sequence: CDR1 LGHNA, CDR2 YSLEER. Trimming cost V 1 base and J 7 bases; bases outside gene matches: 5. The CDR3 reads CASSQVRTGIEAFF. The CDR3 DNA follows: TGCGCCAGCAGCCAAGTCCGGACAGGGATTGAAGCTTTCTTT.

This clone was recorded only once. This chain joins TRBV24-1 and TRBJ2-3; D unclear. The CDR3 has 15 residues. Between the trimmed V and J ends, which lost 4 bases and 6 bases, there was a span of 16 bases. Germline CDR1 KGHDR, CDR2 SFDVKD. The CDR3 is CATSDSRFSGDTQYF. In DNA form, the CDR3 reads TGTGCCACCAGTGACTCTCGATTCTCCGGGGATACGCAGTATTTT.

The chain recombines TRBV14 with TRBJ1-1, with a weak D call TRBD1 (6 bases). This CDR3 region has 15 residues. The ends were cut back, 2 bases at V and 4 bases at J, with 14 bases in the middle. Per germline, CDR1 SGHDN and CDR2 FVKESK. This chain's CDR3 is CASSQSTGRGTEAFF. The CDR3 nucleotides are TGTGCCAGCAGCCAATCTACAGGGCGCGGCACTGAAGCTTTCTTT.

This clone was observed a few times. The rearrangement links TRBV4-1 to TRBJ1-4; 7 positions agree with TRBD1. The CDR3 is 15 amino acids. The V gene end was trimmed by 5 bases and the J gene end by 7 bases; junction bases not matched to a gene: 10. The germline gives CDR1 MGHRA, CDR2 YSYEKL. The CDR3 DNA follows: TGCGCCAGCAGCACCCGGACAGGCGGCTCTGAAAAACTGTTTTTT. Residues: CASSTRTGGSEKLFF.

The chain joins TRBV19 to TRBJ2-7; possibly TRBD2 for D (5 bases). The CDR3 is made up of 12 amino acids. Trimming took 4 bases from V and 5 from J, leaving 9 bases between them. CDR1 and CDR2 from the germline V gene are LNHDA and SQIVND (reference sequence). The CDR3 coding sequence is TGTGCCAGTAGTACGGGGTTCCACGAGCAGTACTTC. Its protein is CASSTGFHEQYF.

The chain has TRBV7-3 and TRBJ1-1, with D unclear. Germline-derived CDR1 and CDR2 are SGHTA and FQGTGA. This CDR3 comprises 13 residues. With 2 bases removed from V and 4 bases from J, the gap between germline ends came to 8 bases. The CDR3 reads CASSLDRSTEAFF. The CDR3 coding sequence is TGTGCCAGCAGCTTAGATCGGAGCACTGAAGCTTTCTTT.